These 19 T cell receptor beta chains share one sample of origin, sequenced in a study of technical replicates of blood from several donors. The table came from immunoSEQ multiplex PCR; TCRdb's copy has only in-frame clones and leaves some out. Among roughly 70,000 clones listed, roughly 93% were seen once. The sample consisted of T cells isolated from PBMCs. Source of these receptors: a human donor in good health.

The chain has TRBV5-6 and TRBJ1-4; D is unresolved. Trimming pared 2 bases from V and 7 bases from J, leaving 9 bases between. There are 13 residues in the CDR3. Germline V lookup: CDR1 SGHDT, CDR2 YYEEEE. The CDR3 loop is CASSFYRGEKLFF. The CDR3, as DNA: TGTGCCAGCAGCTTCTATCGGGGTGAAAAACTGTTTTTT.

This chain links TRBV30 with TRBJ1-2, with 7 positions matching TRBD1. The length of the CDR3 is 13 residues. CDR1 and CDR2 from the germline V gene are GTSNPN and SVGIG (reference sequence). The trim removed 0 bases at V and 13 bases at J, leaving 11 bases unmatched. CDR3 DNA sequence: TGTGCCTGGAGTGTTCAGATTCGAACAGGGGTCACCTTC. Translation: CAWSVQIRTGVTF.

This clone has only a few counts. The V call is TRBV19, the J call TRBJ1-1; D is perhaps TRBD1 (5 bases). CDR1 LNHDA and CDR2 SQIVND come from the germline V gene (reference sequence). CDR3 length equals 15 residues. Trimming removed 5 bases from V and 5 bases from J, with 18 bases in between. The CDR3 region is CASSLQTLGRTEAFF. CDR3 DNA: TGTGCCAGTAGTCTCCAAACCTTGGGGCGTACTGAAGCTTTCTTT.

The chain carries TRBV18 and TRBJ2-7; TRBD1 aligns across 7 bases. The CDR3 totals 14 residues. Germline assignment: CDR1 KGHSH and CDR2 LQKENI. J gave up 2 bases and V 4 bases, and 5 bases lay outside the gene matches. The CDR3 DNA is TGTGCCAGCTCACGGGGGACAGAAGCCTACGAGCAGTACTTC. It codes for CASSRGTEAYEQYF.

The V call is TRBV29-1, the J call TRBJ2-3; possible D gene TRBD1, 5 bases. Looked up from germline, CDR1 is SQVTM and CDR2 is ANQGSEA. Trimming stripped 6 bases from V and 2 bases from J, with 15 bases between. The CDR3 has 14 residues. The CDR3 loop reads CSVRIGHSTDTQYF. The CDR3 region has the DNA TGCAGCGTCCGAATCGGACATTCCACAGATACGCAGTATTTT.

The rearrangement uses TRBV27 and TRBJ2-7, with D uncertain. The CDR3 loop spans 14 amino acids. V was trimmed by 5 bases and J by 1 base, leaving 12 bases between them. Germline CDR1 MNHEY, CDR2 SMNVEV (reference sequence). The CDR3 DNA sequence: TGTGCCAGCAGTCACGGGTCGTTTTCCTACGAGCAGTACTTC. Its protein product is CASSHGSFSYEQYF.

The chain combines TRBV7-3 with TRBJ1-1, with 8 positions matching TRBD1. V lost 5 bases to trimming and J lost 4 bases; unmatched junction nucleotides: 9. The germline V gene encodes CDR1 SGHTA and CDR2 FQGTGA. The CDR3 consists of 15 residues. The CDR3 sequence: CASSPQGALGTEAFF. CDR3 DNA: TGTGCCAGCAGCCCGCAGGGGGCTCTGGGCACTGAAGCTTTCTTT.

The chain employs TRBV9 and TRBJ1-1; D possibly corresponds to TRBD1 (5 bases). This CDR3 is 15 amino acids long. The germline gives CDR1 SGDLS, CDR2 YYNGEE. V was trimmed by 0 bases and J by 1 base, leaving 10 bases between them. The CDR3 is CASSVGEGQNTEAFF. CDR3 nucleotides: TGTGCCAGCAGCGTAGGGGAGGGGCAGAACACTGAAGCTTTCTTT.

The chain employs TRBV1 and TRBJ2-7; the table assigns TRBD2, which was not confirmed against the DNA. TRBV1 has pseudogene status. The CDR3 length is 16 residues. CDR3 sequence (DNA): TGCACCAGCACTCCGAGGGGACTAGCGGTTACCTACGAGCAGTACTTC. Encoded protein: CTSTPRGLAVTYEQYF.

In this sample, this clone turned up a few times. The chain has TRBV29-1 and TRBJ2-7; 11 positions agree with TRBD1. The length of the CDR3 is 14 residues. The V gene's germline CDR1 is SQVTM and CDR2 ANQGSEA. With V trimmed by 6 bases and J by 5 bases, 9 bases remained unmatched. The CDR3 loop reads CSVRTGTGGNEQYF. The CDR3, as DNA: TGCAGCGTCAGAACCGGGACAGGGGGGAACGAGCAGTACTTC.

The V call is TRBV27, the J call TRBJ2-6, with 8 bases identical to TRBD2. The CDR3 sequence is 19 residues long. In germline, CDR1 is MNHEY, CDR2 SMNVEV (reference sequence). The junction had 11 bases not matched to a gene; V was cut back by 3 bases and J by 1 base. CDR3 residues: CASSFRTSGFRSGANVLTF. CDR3 DNA sequence: TGTGCCAGCAGTTTCAGAACTAGCGGATTTCGGTCTGGGGCCAACGTCCTGACTTTC.

The J gene is TRBJ2-2, the V gene TRBV5-1; D not certain. The CDR3 spans 15 residues. Trimming shortened V by 0 bases and J by 2 bases, and 8 bases separated the two germline ends. The germline V gene encodes CDR1 SGHRS and CDR2 YFSETQ. CDR3 residues: CASSLGLTNTGELFF. The CDR3 DNA reads TGCGCCAGCAGCTTGGGTCTAACTAACACCGGGGAGCTGTTTTTT.

CDR3 nucleotide sequence: TGTGCCAGCAGGGACTTGTTTGTCGCAGATACGCAGTATTTT. Its protein is CASRDLFVADTQYF. The gene calls are TRBV28 and TRBJ2-3; D perhaps matches TRBD2 (5 bases). Deletions cut 6 bases from V and 4 bases from J, with 14 bases between. The CDR3 contains 14 residues. Germline-derived CDR1 and CDR2 are MDHEN and SYDVKM.

The chain couples TRBV5-1 to TRBJ2-5; possible D gene TRBD1, 6 bases. Trimming left V 5 bases short and J 2 bases short, with 7 bases between. Germline V CDR1 and CDR2: SGHRS, YFSETQ. This CDR3 contains 12 residues. The CDR3 sequence is CASRRGQETQYF. For the CDR3, the DNA is TGCGCCAGCAGGAGGGGGCAAGAGACCCAGTACTTC.

This rearrangement joins TRBV28 to TRBJ1-2; 11 nucleotides match TRBD1. The junction had 5 bases not matched to a gene; V was cut back by 3 bases and J by 8 bases. Germline V gene sequence: CDR1 MDHEN, CDR2 SYDVKM. The CDR3 is 14 amino acids. CDR3: CASSFGTGGLGYTF. CDR3 in DNA: TGTGCCAGCAGTTTCGGGACAGGGGGACTAGGCTACACCTTC.

The chain recombines TRBV7-9 with TRBJ2-7, with D perhaps matching TRBD1 (6 bases). The CDR3 runs 12 residues. With 6 bases removed from V and 2 bases from J, the gap between germline ends came to 8 bases. Germline V gene data show CDR1 as SEHNR and CDR2 as FQNEAQ (reference sequence). Written as DNA, the CDR3 is TGTGCCAGCAGACGGGACACCTACGAGCAGTACTTC. As protein: CASRRDTYEQYF.

As DNA, the CDR3 is TGCGCCAGCAGCCAAGAGGCAGCGGCCCTCACAGATACGCAGTATTTT. Its protein is CASSQEAAALTDTQYF. The rearrangement uses TRBV4-1 and TRBJ2-3; maybe TRBD2 (5 bases). V was cut by 0 bases and J by 2 bases, with 12 bases left in between. This CDR3 region has 16 residues. Germline CDR1 is MGHRA and CDR2 is YSYEKL.

This sequence joins TRBV4-1 and TRBJ1-2; 7 bases agree with TRBD1. The CDR3 length is 12 residues. Per germline, CDR1 MGHRA and CDR2 YSYEKL. V trimming: 8 bases; J trimming: 9 bases; junction bases outside the gene matches: 9. DNA of the CDR3: TGCGCCAGCCTCACTCGTAGGGGGCGCTACACCTTC. Translation gives CASLTRRGRYTF.

The rearrangement links TRBV27 to TRBJ2-3, with D unclear. CDR1 and CDR2 (germline): MNHEY, SMNVEV (reference sequence). This CDR3 is 13 amino acids long. V was pared by 6 bases and J by 2 bases, with 9 bases between. The CDR3 DNA follows: TGTGCCAGCAGGCTAACTCCCACAGATACGCAGTATTTT. Its protein product is CASRLTPTDTQYF.